This T cell receptor beta chain comes out of a study of blood T cell repertoires in COVID-19. For the study at large: PBMCs, B-cell-depleted T cells, or T cells provided the cDNA or gDNA that made up the material.

This CDR3 is 16 amino acids long. The junction had 9 bases not matched to a gene; V was cut back by 3 bases and J by 3 bases. CDR1 is KGHDR, CDR2 SFDVKD, per germline. Original processing notes: Reference gene primer amplification yielded estimated nucleated cell counts. Libraries were prepared by immunoSEQ multiplex PCR; TCRdb keeps only in-frame clonotypes and omits some of them. The DNA was the basis for D and trimming; V, J and clone size are from that table. The table records a few hundred thousand clones, 85% of them present only once. The source material was peripheral blood. The clonotype was recovered from a woman in her forties or fifties with active or convalescent COVID-19. The chain couples TRBV24-1 to TRBJ2-7; 8 bases line up with TRBD2. The CDR3 DNA reads as TGTGCCACCAGTGATCCCGGGAGGGGAGTTATCTACGAGCAGTACTTC. Its protein is CATSDPGRGVIYEQYF.